This TCR beta chain is from a study of T cells in localized non-small cell lung cancer. The method was immunoSEQ multiplex PCR; TCRdb's version includes in-frame clones alone and lacks a portion of them. The sample records some 33,000 clones, roughly 75% being singletons. The CDR3 extends over 13 amino acids. After removal of 3 bases from V and 8 bases from J, the junction contained 3 bases not matched to a gene. Per the germline V gene, CDR1 is LNHDA and CDR2 is SQIVND (reference sequence). This clone was found once. The chain couples TRBV19 to TRBJ2-1; 8 positions match TRBD1. This clonotype was sampled from a male donor aged 60 or over with stage III squamous cell lung carcinoma. The specimen was peripheral blood, collected before any cancer treatment. CDR3: CASSIDRGYEQFF. Here the CDR3 DNA reads TGTGCCAGTAGTATCGACAGGGGCTATGAGCAGTTCTTC.